This T cell receptor beta chain was captured by sequencing in a study of blood T cell repertoires in COVID-19. Turning to the study itself: Italy, Spain and the United States were the sources of the convalescent and acute COVID-19 samples. The analysed material was cDNA or gDNA that came from T cells, B-cell-depleted T cells, or PBMCs.

Original data processing: Reference gene primers were amplified, and this amplification served to estimate nucleated cell counts. Sequenced by immunoSEQ multiplex PCR; TCRdb stores in-frame clones only, minus some. V, J and clone size reflect that table, while D and trimming were determined from the DNA. The table includes approximately 71,000 clones, roughly 85% detected once. The CDR3 covers 15 residues. The germline V gene has CDR1 KGHSH and CDR2 LQKENI. V was trimmed by 3 bases and J by 2 bases, leaving 11 bases between them. This sequence originates from a man between 60 and 75 years old with active or convalescent COVID-19. Sequenced input: peripheral blood. V is TRBV18 and J is TRBJ1-3; tentatively, D is TRBD1 (5 bases). In nucleotides, the CDR3 is TGTGCCAGCTCACCTCCCACGGGGGCTGGAAACACCATATATTTT. It is translated as CASSPPTGAGNTIYF.